Each of the 15 T cell receptor beta chains below was sequenced from the same sample in a study of control samples from healthy donors and cancer patients. The assay was immunoSEQ multiplex PCR, and TCRdb's table has in-frame clones only and misses some. The sample records 75,000 to 100,000 clones, just under 95% being singletons. The sample taken for sequencing was blood. The receptors originated from a human donor in good health. The donor label of this sample is uncertain.

The chain is built from TRBV12-3 or TRBV12-4 and TRBJ1-6; D is unresolved. The V and J ends lost 5 bases and 5 bases respectively, with 4 bases between them. CDR3 length: 12 amino acids. The CDR3 DNA follows: TGTGCCAGCAGTACAAATAATTCACCCCTCCACTTT. This codes for CASSTNNSPLHF.

The genes are TRBV10-3 and TRBJ1-5; TRBD1 aligns across 9 bases. The CDR3 contains 14 residues. Germline V CDR1 and CDR2: ENHRY, SYGVKD. J gave up 6 bases and V 5 bases, and 5 bases lay outside the gene matches. In nucleotides, the CDR3 is TGTGCCATCAGTCGACAGGGGGTTAGTCAGCCCCAGCATTTT. This gives the protein CAISRQGVSQPQHF.

This clone has just one count. The CDR3 nucleotides read TGTGCCACCAGTGATTTTGAGGGACGAGGCTACACCTTC. Translated: CATSDFEGRGYTF. The chain combines TRBV24-1 with TRBJ1-2; a possible D gene is TRBD1 (5 bases). CDR1 KGHDR and CDR2 SFDVKD come from the germline V gene. V gave up 1 base and J gave up 8 bases, with 10 bases separating them. This CDR3 contains 13 residues.

This chain links TRBV5-4 with TRBJ1-2; D unclear. This CDR3 comprises 15 residues. V gave up 5 bases and J gave up 2 bases, with 16 bases separating them. CDR1 is SGHNT and CDR2 is YYREEE in the germline V gene (reference sequence). The CDR3 sequence: CASRIRGGKNYGYTF. The CDR3 DNA sequence: TGTGCCAGCAGGATACGAGGAGGGAAAAACTATGGCTACACCTTC.

With regard to this clone: The same CDR3 arises from other DNA sequences in this sample as well. The rearrangement links TRBV19 to TRBJ1-1, with unresolved D. Trimming took 4 bases from V and 1 from J, leaving 4 bases between them. CDR1 and CDR2 from the germline V gene are LNHDA and SQIVND (reference sequence). CDR3 length equals 12 residues. The CDR3 here is CASSRGNTEAFF. CDR3 bases: TGTGCCAGTAGTAGGGGGAACACTGAAGCTTTCTTT.

This clone was detected once. The chain has TRBV19 and TRBJ1-3; the D is unclear. V was pared by 5 bases and J by 0 bases, with 23 bases between. CDR3 length equals 19 residues. Germline CDR1 LNHDA, CDR2 SQIVND (reference sequence). For the CDR3, the DNA is TGTGCCAGTAGTGTACCTACCGCATCGGGCGCATCCTCTGGAAACACCATATATTTT. This encodes CASSVPTASGASSGNTIYF.

V gene TRBV30 combines with J gene TRBJ1-3; TRBD1 is a possible D gene (6 bases). The CDR3 sequence is 16 residues long. Germline V lookup: CDR1 GTSNPN, CDR2 SVGIG (reference sequence). V lost 5 bases, J lost 2 bases, and 19 bases lay in between. CDR3 protein: CAWASGGRKTGNTIYF. The CDR3 nucleotides are TGTGCCTGGGCTTCCGGGGGGCGAAAGACTGGAAACACCATATATTTT.

The chain joins TRBV6-5 to TRBJ2-1; D is tentatively TRBD1 or TRBD2 (6 bases each). CDR3 length equals 15 residues. The V end was cut by 5 bases, the J end by 3 bases, with 14 bases between. The germline V gene encodes CDR1 MNHEY and CDR2 SVGAGI. The CDR3 loop is CASSNQGRIYNEQFF. The CDR3 DNA follows: TGTGCCAGCAGTAACCAGGGGAGGATCTACAATGAGCAGTTCTTC.

V gene TRBV10-1 combines with J gene TRBJ2-5; 7 nucleotides line up with TRBD1. Germline V gene sequence: CDR1 WNHNN, CDR2 SYGVQD (reference sequence). The CDR3 has 16 residues. The ends lost 0 bases at V and 1 base at J; junction bases unmatched: 5. CDR3 bases: TGCGCCAGCAGTGAGTCAAGGACAGGACCCCAAGAGACCCAGTACTTC. Encoded protein: CASSESRTGPQETQYF.

This chain uses TRBV30 with TRBJ1-2, with a weak D call TRBD1 (6 bases). Between the trimmed V and J ends, which lost 1 base and 8 bases, there was a span of 17 bases. The CDR3 spans 14 residues. Germline V gives CDR1 GTSNPN, CDR2 SVGIG (reference sequence). CDR3 nucleotides: TGTGCCTGGAGTGCAGGAGGGGGTAAGCTCGGCTACACCTTC. This gives the protein CAWSAGGGKLGYTF. Drawing the rest from reference TRBV30 and TRBJ1-2, the complete variable domain is SQTIHQWPATLVQPVGSPLSLECTVEGTSNPNLYWYRQAAGRGLQLLFYSVGIGQISSEVPQNLSASRPQDRQFILSSKKLLLSDSGFYLCAWSAGGGKLGYTFGSGTRLTVV.

The chain couples TRBV27 to TRBJ2-5; D not resolved. The V end lost 3 bases, the J end lost 7 bases, and 15 bases lay between the germline ends. The CDR3 is made up of 14 amino acids. Looked up from germline, CDR1 is MNHEY and CDR2 is SMNVEV (reference sequence). The CDR3 spells CASSLQTGFGTQYF. CDR3 bases: TGTGCCAGCAGTTTGCAGACCGGGTTTGGGACCCAGTACTTC.

The V gene is TRBV4-3, the J gene TRBJ1-4, with a possible D match to TRBD1 (5 bases). This CDR3 has 14 amino acids. Between the trimmed V and J ends, which lost 3 bases and 4 bases, there was a span of 9 bases. Germline-derived CDR1 and CDR2 are LGHNA and YSLEER. CDR3 DNA: TGCGCCAGCAGCCAGGGACGAAGTAATGAAAAACTGTTTTTT. Residues: CASSQGRSNEKLFF.

The chain has TRBV24-1 and TRBJ1-5; D is undetermined. Trimming took 6 bases from V and 0 from J, leaving 2 bases between them. Germline V lookup: CDR1 KGHDR, CDR2 SFDVKD. There are 12 residues in the CDR3. The CDR3 DNA is TGTGCCACCAGTCTTAGCAATCAGCCCCAGCATTTT. It encodes CATSLSNQPQHF.

This clone was picked up a small number of times. This sequence joins TRBV18 and TRBJ1-6; D is uncertain. CDR1 is KGHSH, CDR2 LQKENI, per germline. There are 13 residues in the CDR3. The V end lost 3 bases, the J end lost 14 bases, and 14 bases lay between the germline ends. For the CDR3, the DNA is TGTGCCAGCTCACCGGAATACCTTCTGGCCCTCCACTTT. It encodes CASSPEYLLALHF.

The chain employs TRBV25-1 and TRBJ1-2, with 8 bases aligning to TRBD1. Looked up from germline, CDR1 is MGHDK and CDR2 is SYGVNS. The CDR3 totals 12 residues. The junction had 7 bases not matched to a gene; V was cut back by 8 bases and J by 8 bases. In DNA form, the CDR3 reads TGTGCCAGCCAGAAGCAGGGGGCGGGCTACACCTTC. Translation gives CASQKQGAGYTF.